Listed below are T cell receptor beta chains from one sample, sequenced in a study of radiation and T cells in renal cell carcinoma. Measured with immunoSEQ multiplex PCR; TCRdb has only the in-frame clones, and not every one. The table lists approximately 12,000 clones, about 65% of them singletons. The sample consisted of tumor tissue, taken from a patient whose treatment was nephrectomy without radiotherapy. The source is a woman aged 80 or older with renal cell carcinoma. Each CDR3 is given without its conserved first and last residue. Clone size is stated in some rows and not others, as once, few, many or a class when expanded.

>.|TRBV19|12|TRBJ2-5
ASSGGVSGETQY
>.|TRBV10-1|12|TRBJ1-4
ASSSTATNEKLF
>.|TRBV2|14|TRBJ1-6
ASRIGQGNPNSPLH
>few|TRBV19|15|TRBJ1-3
ASSAPSGTATGNTIY
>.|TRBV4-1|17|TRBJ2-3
ASSQENMLGGGTTDTQY
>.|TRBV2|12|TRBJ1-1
ASSRQGSNTEAF
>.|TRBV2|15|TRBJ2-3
ASPVPFGTGSGDTQY
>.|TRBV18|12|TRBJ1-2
ASSSSGTALGYT
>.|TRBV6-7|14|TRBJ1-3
ASSYSSQGSGNTIY
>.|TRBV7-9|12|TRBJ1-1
ASSPKGGGREAF
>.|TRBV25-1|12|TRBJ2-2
ASSWTSNTGELF
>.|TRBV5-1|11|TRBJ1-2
ASRVRQGYGYT
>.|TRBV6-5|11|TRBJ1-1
ASSPAIGTEAF
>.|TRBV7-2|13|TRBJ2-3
ASSLGTGFTDTQY
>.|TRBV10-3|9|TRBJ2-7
ATRTNYEQY
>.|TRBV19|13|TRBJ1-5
ASMGQTNSNQPQH
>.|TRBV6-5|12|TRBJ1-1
ASSSQTENTEAF
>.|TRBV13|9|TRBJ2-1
ASTTGQEQF
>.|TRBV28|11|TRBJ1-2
ASTPFRGYGYT
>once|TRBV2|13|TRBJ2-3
ASSADGSVVDTQY
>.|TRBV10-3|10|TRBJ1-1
AISDPGAEAF
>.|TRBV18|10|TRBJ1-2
ASSPQSGGYT
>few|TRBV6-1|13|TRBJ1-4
ASSEGTQLNEKLF
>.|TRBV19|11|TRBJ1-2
ASRPVRNYGYT
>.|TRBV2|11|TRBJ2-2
ASPGGRTGELF
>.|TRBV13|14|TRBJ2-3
ASSPPSGGITDTQY
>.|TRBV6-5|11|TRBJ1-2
ASSYGTNYGYT
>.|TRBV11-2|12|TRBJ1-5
ASSFGQTNQPQH
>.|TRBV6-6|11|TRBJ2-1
ASSSNRGNEQF
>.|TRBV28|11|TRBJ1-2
ASSMVTGYGYT
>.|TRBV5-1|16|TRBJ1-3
ASSLTFEPRPRGNTIY
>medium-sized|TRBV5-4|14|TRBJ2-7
ASSTPPWDRGYEQY
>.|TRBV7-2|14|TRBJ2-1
ASSSGTSGGATEQF
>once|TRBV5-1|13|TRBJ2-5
ASSPDPAPKETQY
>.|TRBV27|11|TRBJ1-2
ASSTRDNYGYT
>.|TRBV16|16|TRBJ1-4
ASSHQLPRALNYEKLF
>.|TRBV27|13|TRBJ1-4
ASSFQGPPNEKLF
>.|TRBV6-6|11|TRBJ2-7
ASSEGPPYEQY
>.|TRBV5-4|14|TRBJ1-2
ASNFGTRSNDYGYT
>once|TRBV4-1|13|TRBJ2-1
ASSQDGTGGREQF
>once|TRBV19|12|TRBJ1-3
ASSDRTGGNTIY
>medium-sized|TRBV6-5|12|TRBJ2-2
ASSYDRNTGELF
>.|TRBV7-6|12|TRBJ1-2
ASSFTRDSYGYT
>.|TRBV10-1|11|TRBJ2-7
ASSDRAGNEQY
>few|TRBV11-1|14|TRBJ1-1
ASSLGFDRGNTEAF
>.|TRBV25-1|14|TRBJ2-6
ATRTVGASGANVLT
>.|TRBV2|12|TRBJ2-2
ASRELANTGELF
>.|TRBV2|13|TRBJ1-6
AGQGWGSYNSPLH
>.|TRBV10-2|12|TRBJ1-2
ASSEVASHYGYT
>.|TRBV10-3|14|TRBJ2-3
ATAWSSGGGTDTQY
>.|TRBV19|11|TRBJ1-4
ATKDRSNEKLF